This T cell receptor (beta chain) was recorded in a study of T cell responses to AZD1222 COVID-19 vaccine. The study, taken as a whole, reports: Baseline antibody screening turned up just a handful of seropositive AZD1222 recipients. The repertoires were collected only after the peak T cell response. As reported, nearly half of all spike-specific TCRs target variant regions that are unmutated.

Only in-frame clones appear in the TCRdb table, and some are missing; sequencing was by immunoSEQ multiplex PCR. The table includes about 150,000 clones, around 95% detected once. A word on this clone: The antigen is undetermined.

V was clipped by 6 bases and J by 4 bases, with 16 bases between them. The CDR3 is 15 amino acids. Per germline, CDR1 MNHEY and CDR2 SVGAGI. The receptor was derived from an adult in good health. The chain recombines TRBV6-5 with TRBJ1-3; D gene ambiguous. The sequences come from peripheral blood, collected on day 0 of AZD1222 vaccination. Here the CDR3 DNA reads TGTGCCAGCAGGGACGGGATGGGAGGCGGAAACACCATATATTTT. It is translated as CASRDGMGGGNTIYF.